Listed below are T cell receptor beta chains from one sample, sequenced in a study of T cell responses to AZD1222 COVID-19 vaccine. Profiled with immunoSEQ multiplex PCR; TCRdb holds only in-frame clones, not every one. The sample shows roughly 140,000 clones, 88% of them seen only once. The source material was peripheral blood, sampled on day 0 of AZD1222 vaccination. The source of these receptors is an adult in good health. Each CDR3 is given with its conserved first and last residue. The order of the fields is V gene, J gene, D gene, clone size, CDR3 DNA, CDR3 protein. D genes are given only for firm matches. Not every row has a clone size; where given, it reads once, few, many or a size class.

V gene: TRBV29-1
J gene: TRBJ1-1
D gene: TRBD1
clone size: NA
CDR3 DNA: TGCAGCGGATACAGGGGTGGGAGGGACACTGAAGCTTTCTTT
CDR3 protein: CSGYRGGRDTEAFF

V gene: TRBV27
J gene: TRBJ2-3
D gene: TRBD2
clone size: NA
CDR3 DNA: TGTGCCAGCAGTTTAGGTAGCGGGAGAGGTGGTTGGACAGATACGCAGTATTTT
CDR3 protein: CASSLGSGRGGWTDTQYF

V gene: TRBV7-9
J gene: TRBJ2-7
D gene: TRBD2
clone size: NA
CDR3 DNA: TGTGCCAGCAGCTTAGCGAGGCTAGCGGGAGAAGGCGAGCAGTACTTC
CDR3 protein: CASSLARLAGEGEQYF

V gene: TRBV23-1
J gene: TRBJ1-5
D gene: NA
clone size: NA
CDR3 DNA: TGCGCCAGCAGTCATCAGGGCTATCAGCCCCAGCATTTT
CDR3 protein: CASSHQGYQPQHF

V gene: TRBV7-9
J gene: TRBJ2-7
D gene: NA
clone size: NA
CDR3 DNA: TGTGCCAGCAGCGATTCCTACGAGCAGTACTTC
CDR3 protein: CASSDSYEQYF

V gene: TRBV24-1
J gene: TRBJ2-3
D gene: NA
clone size: few
CDR3 DNA: TGTGCCACCAGTGATTCTGTGGCAGATACGCAGTATTTT
CDR3 protein: CATSDSVADTQYF

V gene: TRBV2
J gene: TRBJ1-4
D gene: NA
clone size: once
CDR3 DNA: TGTGCCAGCAGACTGGACGGAACTAATGAAAAACTGTTTTTT
CDR3 protein: CASRLDGTNEKLFF

V gene: TRBV4-3
J gene: TRBJ2-7
D gene: NA
clone size: NA
CDR3 DNA: TGCGCCAGCAGTTCCACGGCCGGGGGTACGGAGCAGTACTTC
CDR3 protein: CASSSTAGGTEQYF

V gene: TRBV4-3
J gene: TRBJ1-2
D gene: NA
clone size: NA
CDR3 DNA: TGCGCCAGCAGTCTGACCCCAATAGGGGACTATGGCTACACCTTC
CDR3 protein: CASSLTPIGDYGYTF

V gene: TRBV6-1
J gene: TRBJ1-5
D gene: NA
clone size: few
CDR3 DNA: TGTGCCAGCAGTACCTTCAATCAGCCCCAGCATTTT
CDR3 protein: CASSTFNQPQHF

V gene: TRBV11-3
J gene: TRBJ1-5
D gene: TRBD1
clone size: NA
CDR3 DNA: TGTGCCAGCAGCTCCGGGACAGCCGGCCCCCAGCATTTT
CDR3 protein: CASSSGTAGPQHF

V gene: TRBV28
J gene: TRBJ1-1
D gene: NA
clone size: NA
CDR3 DNA: TGTGCCAGCAGTTTATTAGGAACGAACACTGAAGCTTTCTTT
CDR3 protein: CASSLLGTNTEAFF

V gene: TRBV24-1
J gene: TRBJ1-2
D gene: NA
clone size: once
CDR3 DNA: TGTGCCACCAGTGATTTGCAGAGTGGCTACACCTTC
CDR3 protein: CATSDLQSGYTF

V gene: TRBV28
J gene: TRBJ2-1
D gene: NA
clone size: NA
CDR3 DNA: TGTGCCAGCAGTTTATCCGACCCCCGGGGCAATGAGCAGTTCTTC
CDR3 protein: CASSLSDPRGNEQFF

V gene: TRBV2
J gene: TRBJ1-6
D gene: NA
clone size: few
CDR3 DNA: TGTGCCAGCAGTGAAGGTGGGACACCCCATAATTCACCCCTCCACTTT
CDR3 protein: CASSEGGTPHNSPLHF

V gene: TRBV11-3
J gene: TRBJ1-3
D gene: NA
clone size: NA
CDR3 DNA: TGTGCCAGCAGCTCATCCACGCGTCCTGGAAACACCATATATTTT
CDR3 protein: CASSSSTRPGNTIYF

V gene: TRBV2
J gene: TRBJ2-1
D gene: NA
clone size: NA
CDR3 DNA: TGTGCCAGCCACCGGGACTCCCAATACAATGAGCAGTTCTTC
CDR3 protein: CASHRDSQYNEQFF

V gene: TRBV9
J gene: TRBJ1-2
D gene: NA
clone size: NA
CDR3 DNA: TGTGCCAGCAGTCCGGACGGGAACTATGGCTACACCTTC
CDR3 protein: CASSPDGNYGYTF

V gene: TRBV5-1
J gene: TRBJ1-1
D gene: NA
clone size: NA
CDR3 DNA: TGCGCCAGCAGCTTGGCCCAGGGGACCACTGAAGCTTTCTTT
CDR3 protein: CASSLAQGTTEAFF

V gene: TRBV27
J gene: TRBJ2-2
D gene: NA
clone size: NA
CDR3 DNA: TGTGCCAGCAGTTTTCGCGCCGGGGAGCTGTTTTTT
CDR3 protein: CASSFRAGELFF

V gene: TRBV5-4
J gene: TRBJ2-1
D gene: NA
clone size: NA
CDR3 DNA: TGTGCCAGCAGCTTGAGGAGGGGAAGAGAAGAGCAGTTCTTC
CDR3 protein: CASSLRRGREEQFF

V gene: TRBV18
J gene: TRBJ2-7
D gene: NA
clone size: NA
CDR3 DNA: TGTGCCAGCTCACCACTTACAGGGACGATCGCCTACGAGCAGTACTTC
CDR3 protein: CASSPLTGTIAYEQYF

V gene: TRBV10-3
J gene: TRBJ1-2
D gene: TRBD1
clone size: NA
CDR3 DNA: TGTGCCATCAGTGAGGGGACAGGTAGCAGCTATGGCTACACCTTC
CDR3 protein: CAISEGTGSSYGYTF

V gene: TRBV7-2
J gene: TRBJ2-7
D gene: NA
clone size: NA
CDR3 DNA: TGTGCCAGCAGCTTAGCGAAGGGCTACGAGCAGTACTTC
CDR3 protein: CASSLAKGYEQYF

V gene: TRBV9
J gene: TRBJ2-1
D gene: TRBD2
clone size: NA
CDR3 DNA: TGTGCCAGCAGCGTAGAGGGGACTAGCGGGACCAGACCTTACAATGAGCAGTTCTTC
CDR3 protein: CASSVEGTSGTRPYNEQFF

V gene: TRBV29-1
J gene: TRBJ1-2
D gene: NA
clone size: NA
CDR3 DNA: TGCAGCGTTGAAACGGGAATGGGGAACTATGGCTACACCTTC
CDR3 protein: CSVETGMGNYGYTF

V gene: TRBV5-6
J gene: TRBJ1-2
D gene: NA
clone size: NA
CDR3 DNA: TGTGCCAGCAGCCTCGGACAGTTTAACTATGGCTACACCTTC
CDR3 protein: CASSLGQFNYGYTF

V gene: TRBV25-1
J gene: TRBJ2-7
D gene: NA
clone size: few
CDR3 DNA: TGTGCCAGCAGTAGGACAGCTTCCTACGAGCAGTACTTC
CDR3 protein: CASSRTASYEQYF